This T cell receptor beta chain was captured in a study of T cells after yellow fever vaccination. The study, taken as a whole, reports: Highly abundant clonotypes carried over from the bulk population could end up in FACS-sorted repertoires as contaminants. Subsequent to the booster, the majority of primary-vaccination clones reappeared (around 97% CD4, about 90% CD8).

In TCRdb, the 5' RACE reads were re-called with MiXCR into one record per CDR3 protein. The sample records more than 250,000 distinct CDR3 sequences, 6.5% to 8.5% being singletons. Germline V lookup: CDR1 MNHEY, CDR2 SVGAGI. This CDR3 contains 15 residues. Trimming took off 5 bases at V and 8 bases at J, with 21 bases between the two ends. This clonotype was recorded many times. The antigen remains undetermined. The rearrangement uses TRBV6-5 and TRBJ1-1; possible D gene TRBD1, 5 bases. The clonotype was recovered from a young man who received the YFV17D yellow fever vaccine. Specimen: PBMCs, collected roughly 46 days after the first yellow fever vaccination. CDR3 loop: CASSTWQGRIWEAFF. In DNA, the CDR3 is TGTGCCAGCAGTACTTGGCAGGGAAGAATTTGGGAAGCTTTCTTT.